This is a list of T cell receptor beta chains from one sample in a study of T cell responses to AZD1222 COVID-19 vaccine. The data were produced by immunoSEQ multiplex PCR, yet TCRdb's version contains in-frame clones alone and is incomplete. The table has fewer than 130,000 clones, roughly 90% seen once. The material sequenced was peripheral blood, taken 28 days after the second AZD1222 dose. The receptors shown here come from an adult who received the AZD1222 COVID-19 vaccine. Each CDR3 is given with its conserved first and last residue. The D gene is left open where the match is weak. Not every row has a clone size; where given, it reads once, few, many or a size class.

abundance	d_gene	j_gene	v_gene	CDR3aa	CDR3nt
.	TRBD1	TRBJ2-7	TRBV5-4	CASSSGQGPYEQYF	TGTGCCAGCAGCTCAGGACAGGGACCCTACGAGCAGTACTTC
.	.	TRBJ1-1	TRBV27	CASSPGAVRLNTEAFF	TGTGCCAGCAGTCCCGGCGCGGTACGGTTGAACACTGAAGCTTTCTTT
.	.	TRBJ1-5	TRBV18	CASSPGENQPQHF	TGTGCCAGCTCACCAGGGGAGAATCAGCCCCAGCATTTT
.	TRBD2	TRBJ2-2	TRBV7-9	CASIKGLAGVLGELFF	TGTGCCAGCATCAAGGGACTAGCGGGAGTTCTCGGGGAGCTGTTTTTT
.	.	TRBJ1-1	TRBV5-1	CASSSGWGEKSEAFF	TGCGCCAGCAGCTCAGGTTGGGGGGAGAAGTCTGAAGCTTTCTTT
.	.	TRBJ2-2	TRBV5-1	CASSAGPSGELFF	TGCGCCAGCAGCGCGGGACCCAGCGGGGAGCTGTTTTTT
.	TRBD1	TRBJ2-1	TRBV11-2	CASSLLYGTGVLGEEFF	TGTGCCAGCAGCTTACTATACGGGACAGGGGTTTTAGGAGAGGAGTTCTTC
.	.	TRBJ1-1	TRBV25-1	CASSHPPQNTEAFF	TGTGCCAGCAGTCATCCACCGCAGAACACTGAAGCTTTCTTT
.	.	TRBJ1-4	TRBV18	CASSPYLDEKLFF	TGTGCCAGCTCCCCCTACCTTGATGAAAAACTGTTTTTT
.	TRBD1	TRBJ1-1	TRBV5-4	CASSLKGTGNTEAFF	TGTGCCAGCAGCTTAAAGGGGACAGGGAACACTGAAGCTTTCTTT
.	TRBD1	TRBJ1-2	TRBV7-2	CASRATGGAGYGYTF	TGTGCCAGCAGGGCAACAGGGGGCGCAGGCTATGGCTACACCTTC
.	TRBD1	TRBJ1-2	TRBV6-5	CASSRRDSYYGYTF	TGTGCCAGCAGTCGAAGGGACAGCTACTATGGCTACACCTTC
.	TRBD2	TRBJ2-1	TRBV11-2	CASIHSGRGYNEQFF	TGTGCCAGCATCCATAGCGGGAGGGGCTACAATGAGCAGTTCTTC
.	.	TRBJ2-7	TRBV29-1	CSVESRLDYEQYF	TGCAGCGTTGAATCCAGGCTAGACTACGAGCAGTACTTC
.	.	TRBJ1-2	TRBV6-5	CAITPGAARFYGYTF	TGTGCCATCACCCCCGGGGCCGCGCGATTTTATGGCTACACCTTC
.	.	TRBJ2-5	TRBV25-1	CASSISGGWETQYF	TGTGCCAGCAGTATCAGCGGCGGCTGGGAGACCCAGTACTTC
once	.	TRBJ1-3	TRBV19	CASRDVASGNTIYF	TGTGCCAGTCGGGACGTCGCCTCTGGAAACACCATATATTTT
.	.	TRBJ1-2	TRBV4-1	CASSLQNRVIDGYTF	TGCGCCAGCAGCCTTCAAAACAGGGTAATCGATGGCTACACCTTC
.	.	TRBJ1-2	TRBV3-1/TRBV3-2	CASSQAHGPYGYTF	TGTGCCAGCAGCCAAGCACATGGGCCCTATGGCTACACCTTC
.	.	TRBJ2-5	TRBV28	CASSLRETQYF	TGTGCCAGCAGTTTAAGGGAGACCCAGTACTTC
.	TRBD2	TRBJ2-1	TRBV10-1	CASSGLAGSYNEQFF	TGCGCCAGCAGCGGACTAGCGGGTTCCTACAATGAGCAGTTCTTC
.	.	TRBJ2-3	TRBV6-5	CASSLSTSRADTQYF	TGTGCCAGCAGTTTGAGCACTAGTAGGGCAGATACGCAGTATTTT
few	.	TRBJ1-4	TRBV5-1	CASSSQGVLREKLFF	TGCGCCAGCAGCTCGCAAGGGGTACTGCGTGAAAAACTGTTTTTT
once	.	TRBJ2-6	TRBV28	CASTGTLLYSGANVLTF	TGTGCCAGCACCGGGACACTACTTTACTCTGGGGCCAACGTCCTGACTTTC
few	TRBD2	TRBJ2-5	TRBV4-2	CASSFGLAGGETQYF	TGTGCCAGCAGCTTTGGACTAGCGGGGGGAGAGACCCAGTACTTC
.	.	TRBJ1-1	TRBV7-8	CASSFPPTSEAFF	TGTGCCAGCAGCTTCCCCCCCACATCTGAAGCTTTCTTT
.	.	TRBJ2-1	TRBV27	CASSLSGMVYNEQFF	TGTGCCAGCAGTTTATCCGGGATGGTCTACAATGAGCAGTTCTTC
.	TRBD1	TRBJ1-1	TRBV7-2	CASSFRDRKNTEAFF	TGTGCCAGCAGCTTCCGGGACAGGAAGAACACTGAAGCTTTCTTT
.	.	TRBJ1-2	TRBV7-9	CASSPDGPYGYTF	TGTGCCAGCAGCCCGGACGGCCCCTATGGCTACACCTTC
.	.	TRBJ2-1	TRBV19	CASSLLPGYRVSEQFF	TGTGCCAGTAGTCTACTCCCGGGATACAGGGTATCTGAGCAGTTCTTC
.	TRBD1	TRBJ1-6	TRBV18	CASSRTGRDSPLHF	TGTGCCAGCTCACGGACAGGGAGGGATTCACCCCTCCACTTT
few	.	TRBJ2-5	TRBV7-9	CASSSGLGQETQYF	TGTGCCAGCAGCTCGGGCCTGGGGCAGGAGACCCAGTACTTC
.	.	TRBJ2-1	TRBV29-1	CSVTYNEQFF	TGCAGCGTCACCTACAATGAGCAGTTCTTC